Presented here are 5 T cell receptor beta chains from one specimen sequenced in a study of T cell repertoires in cytomegalovirus infection. TCRdb redid the calling of the reads with MiXCR, one entry per CDR3 protein. The sample has approximately 750,000 distinct CDR3 sequences; 35% to 40% are singletons. Material for sequencing was PBMCs. These receptors came from a human donor in good health (CMV status not recorded). Some clones in this sample may be carry-over from other donors' samples.

J is TRBJ2-1 and V is TRBV13, with no clear D. The germline CDR1 and CDR2 sequences are PRHDT and FYEKMQ (reference sequence). V was shortened by 4 bases and J by 8 bases, with 12 bases between the two germline ends. The CDR3 extends over 13 amino acids. The CDR3 protein is CASSSPSHDEQFF. The CDR3 DNA follows: TGTGCCAGCAGCTCCCCTAGTCATGATGAGCAGTTCTTC.

This clonotype appeared a single time. J is TRBJ2-1 and V is TRBV6-2 or TRBV6-3; 15 bases align to TRBD2. V lost 5 bases to trimming and J lost 7 bases; unmatched junction nucleotides: 9. The germline V gene has CDR1 MNHEY and CDR2 SVGEGT. This CDR3 has 17 residues. CDR3 nucleotides: TGTGCCAGCAGTCTTGGACTAGCGGGAGGGCTACGGAATGAGCAGTTCTTC. Protein product: CASSLGLAGGLRNEQFF.

The chain joins TRBV19 to TRBJ1-2, with TRBD1 matching over 8 bases. The V gene's germline CDR1 is LNHDA and CDR2 SQIVND (reference sequence). V was pared by 9 bases and J by 5 bases, with 5 bases of the junction left unmatched. This CDR3 has 12 residues. In nucleotides, the CDR3 is TGTGCCAGCGGGACAGGTGAATATGGCTACACCTTC. Its translation: CASGTGEYGYTF.

With regard to this clonotype: With a much larger clone just one base away, this may be a read error. Likely a read error: the CDR3 ends without its conserved phenylalanine or tryptophan. J is TRBJ2-1 and V is TRBV7-4; 12 bases are a match to TRBD2. Germline loops: CDR1 SGHVT, CDR2 SQSDAQ. CDR3 length equals 15 residues. Trimming cost V 5 bases and J 6 bases; bases outside gene matches: 5. Here the CDR3 reads CASSALAGGINEQFL. CDR3 bases: TGTGCCAGCAGCGCGCTAGCGGGAGGGATCAATGAGCAGTTCTTA.

This chain uses TRBV6-6 with TRBJ1-2; 7 nucleotides match TRBD1. Germline CDR1 reads MNHNY; CDR2 reads SVGAGI (reference sequence). V shed 8 bases, J shed 2 bases, and the junction held 5 bases outside the gene matches. The CDR3 loop spans 13 amino acids. The CDR3 spells CASWDRRNYGYTF. Written as DNA, the CDR3 is TGTGCCAGCTGGGACAGAAGGAACTATGGCTACACCTTC.